The T cell receptor beta chain described here comes from a study of Ad26.COV2.S vaccination and SARS-CoV-2 variants. Only in-frame clones appear in the TCRdb table, and some are missing; sequencing was by immunoSEQ multiplex PCR. Of 400,000 to 450,000 clones detected, about 90% appear once; the ten largest clones hold about 4.5%. The treatment was: around 19 received Ad26.COV2.S at low or high dose, single or two shots; roughly five received placebo; per-sample allocation not given. The samples were gathered on day 63 after the first injection of vaccine or placebo. V lost 0 bases to trimming and J lost 4 bases; unmatched junction nucleotides: 3. Germline values: CDR1 SGHVS, CDR2 FQNEAQ. The CDR3 sequence is 15 residues long.

Sequencing used peripheral blood, obtained in a trial of Ad26.COV2.S vaccine versus placebo. The V gene is TRBV7-8, the J gene TRBJ2-1, with 7 bases aligning to TRBD1. This TCR was sampled from a person aged 18-65 years who received the Ad26.COV2.S COVID-19 vaccine or a placebo. CDR3 nucleotide sequence: TGTGCCAGCAGCTTAGCCAGGGGGTCGTACAATGAGCAGTTCTTC. This encodes CASSLARGSYNEQFF.